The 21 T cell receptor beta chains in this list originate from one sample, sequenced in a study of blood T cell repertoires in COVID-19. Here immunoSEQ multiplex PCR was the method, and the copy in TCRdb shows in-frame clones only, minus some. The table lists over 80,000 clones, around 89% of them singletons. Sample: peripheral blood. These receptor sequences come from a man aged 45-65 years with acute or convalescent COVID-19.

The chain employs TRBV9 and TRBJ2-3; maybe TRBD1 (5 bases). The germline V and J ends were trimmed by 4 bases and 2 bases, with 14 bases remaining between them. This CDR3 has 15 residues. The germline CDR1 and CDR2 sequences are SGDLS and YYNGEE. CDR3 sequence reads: CASSRAGHNTDTQYF. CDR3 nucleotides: TGTGCCAGCAGCCGGGCAGGACACAACACAGATACGCAGTATTTT.

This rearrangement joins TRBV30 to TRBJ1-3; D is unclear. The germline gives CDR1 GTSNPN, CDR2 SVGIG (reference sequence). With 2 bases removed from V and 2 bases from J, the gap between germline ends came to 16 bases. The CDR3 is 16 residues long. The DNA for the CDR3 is TGTGCCTGGAGTTTGTACAGACCTATGGCTGGAAACACCATATATTTT. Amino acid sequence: CAWSLYRPMAGNTIYF.

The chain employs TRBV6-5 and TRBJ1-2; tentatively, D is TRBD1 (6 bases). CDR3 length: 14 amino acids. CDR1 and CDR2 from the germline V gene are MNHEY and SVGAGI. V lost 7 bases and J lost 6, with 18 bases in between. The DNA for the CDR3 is TGTGCCAGCACCGAAGGGACATCAGGGGATGGCTACACCTTC. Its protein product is CASTEGTSGDGYTF.

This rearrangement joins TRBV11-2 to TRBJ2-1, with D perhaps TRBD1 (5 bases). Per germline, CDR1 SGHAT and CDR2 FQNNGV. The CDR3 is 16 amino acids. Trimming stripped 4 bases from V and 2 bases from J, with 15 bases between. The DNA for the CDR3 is TGTGCCAGCAGCTCCACCAGGGTCCGTGCCTACAATGAGCAGTTCTTC. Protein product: CASSSTRVRAYNEQFF.

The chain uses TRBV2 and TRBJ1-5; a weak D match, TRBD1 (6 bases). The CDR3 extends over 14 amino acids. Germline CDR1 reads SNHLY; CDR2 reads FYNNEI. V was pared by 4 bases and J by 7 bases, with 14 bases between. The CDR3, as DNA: TGTGCCAGCAGTGTAACAGGGCCTGGACAGCCCCAGCATTTT. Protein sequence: CASSVTGPGQPQHF.

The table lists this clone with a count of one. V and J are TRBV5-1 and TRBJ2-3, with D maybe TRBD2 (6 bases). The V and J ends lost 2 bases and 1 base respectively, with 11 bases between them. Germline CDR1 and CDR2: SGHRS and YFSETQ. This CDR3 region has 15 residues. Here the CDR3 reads CASSFGGGGTDTQYF. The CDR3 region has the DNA TGCGCCAGCAGCTTCGGTGGCGGGGGCACAGATACGCAGTATTTT.

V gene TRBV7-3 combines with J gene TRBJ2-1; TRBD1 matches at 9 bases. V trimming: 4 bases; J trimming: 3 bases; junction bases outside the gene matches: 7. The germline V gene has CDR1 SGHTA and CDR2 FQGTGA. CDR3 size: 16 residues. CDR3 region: CASSSRGQGRYNEQFF. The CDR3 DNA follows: TGTGCCAGCAGCTCAAGGGGACAGGGACGCTACAATGAGCAGTTCTTC.

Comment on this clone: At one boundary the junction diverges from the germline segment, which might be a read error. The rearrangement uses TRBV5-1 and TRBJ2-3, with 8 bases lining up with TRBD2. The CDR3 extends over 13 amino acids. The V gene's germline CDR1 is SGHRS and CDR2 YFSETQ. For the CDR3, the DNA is TGCGCCAGCAGTTTGGCTAGCGGGGATACGCAGTATTTT. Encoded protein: CASSLASGDTQYF.

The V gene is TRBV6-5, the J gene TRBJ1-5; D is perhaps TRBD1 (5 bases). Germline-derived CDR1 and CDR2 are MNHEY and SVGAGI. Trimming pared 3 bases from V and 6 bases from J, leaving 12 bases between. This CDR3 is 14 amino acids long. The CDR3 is CASSYRGQGQPQHF. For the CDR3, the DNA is TGTGCCAGCAGTTATAGAGGCCAGGGTCAGCCCCAGCATTTT.

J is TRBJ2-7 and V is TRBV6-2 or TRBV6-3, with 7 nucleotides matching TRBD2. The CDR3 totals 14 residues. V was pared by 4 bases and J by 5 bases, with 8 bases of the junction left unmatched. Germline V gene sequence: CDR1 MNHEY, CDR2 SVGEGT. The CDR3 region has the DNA TGTGCCAGCAGTTTGGGGGGGAGTCCCAACGAGCAGTACGTC. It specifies CASSLGGSPNEQYV.

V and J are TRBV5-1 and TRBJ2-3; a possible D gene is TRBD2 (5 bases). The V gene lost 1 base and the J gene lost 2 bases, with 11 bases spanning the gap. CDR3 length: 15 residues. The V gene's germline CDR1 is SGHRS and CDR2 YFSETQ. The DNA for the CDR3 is TGCGCCAGCAGCTTGTTGGGTAGCGCCACAGATACGCAGTATTTT. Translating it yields CASSLLGSATDTQYF.

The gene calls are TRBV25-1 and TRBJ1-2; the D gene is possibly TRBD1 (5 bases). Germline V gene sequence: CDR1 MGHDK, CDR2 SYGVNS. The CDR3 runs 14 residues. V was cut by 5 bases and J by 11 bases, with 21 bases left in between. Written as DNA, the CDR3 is TGTGCCAGCAGTCAGGGTGGAACCGCTCCGAAGTACACCTTC. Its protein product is CASSQGGTAPKYTF.

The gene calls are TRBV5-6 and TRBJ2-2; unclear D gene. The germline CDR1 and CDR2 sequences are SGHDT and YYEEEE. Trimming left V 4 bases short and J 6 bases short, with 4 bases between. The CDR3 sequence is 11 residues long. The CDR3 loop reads CASSRPGELFF. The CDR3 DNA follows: TGTGCCAGCAGCCGTCCCGGGGAGCTGTTTTTT. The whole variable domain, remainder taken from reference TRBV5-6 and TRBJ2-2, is DAGVTQSPTHLIKTRGQQVTLRCSPKSGHDTVSWYQQALGQGPQFIFQYYEEEERQRGNFPDRFSGHQFPNYSSELNVNALLLGDSALYLCASSRPGELFFGEGSRLTVL.

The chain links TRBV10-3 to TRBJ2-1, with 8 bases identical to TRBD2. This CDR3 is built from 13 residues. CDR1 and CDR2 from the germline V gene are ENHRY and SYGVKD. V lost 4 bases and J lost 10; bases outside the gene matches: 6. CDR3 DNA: TGTGCCATCAGTGTTACTTCTAGCGGGGAGCAGTTCTTC. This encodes CAISVTSSGEQFF.

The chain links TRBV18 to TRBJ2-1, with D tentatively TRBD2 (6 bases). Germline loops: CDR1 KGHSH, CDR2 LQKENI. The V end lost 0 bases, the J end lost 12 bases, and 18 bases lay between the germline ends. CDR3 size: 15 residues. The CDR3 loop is CASSPPQGGDAGQFF. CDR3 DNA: TGTGCCAGCTCACCACCCCAGGGAGGAGATGCCGGGCAGTTCTTC.

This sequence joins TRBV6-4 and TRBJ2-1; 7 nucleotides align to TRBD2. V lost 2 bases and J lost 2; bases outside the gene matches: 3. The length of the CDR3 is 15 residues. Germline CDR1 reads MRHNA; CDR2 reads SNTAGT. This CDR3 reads CASSDLSGAYNEQFF. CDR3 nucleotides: TGTGCCAGCAGTGACCTAAGCGGGGCCTACAATGAGCAGTTCTTC.

The CDR3 spells CASSTSPQGVEAFF. DNA of the CDR3: TGTGCCAGCAGCACGAGCCCACAGGGGGTTGAAGCTTTCTTT. The V and J genes are TRBV14 and TRBJ1-1; 8 nucleotides match TRBD1. CDR3 length: 14 residues. V lost 5 bases to trimming and J lost 7 bases; unmatched junction nucleotides: 9. CDR1 and CDR2 from the germline V gene are SGHDN and FVKESK.

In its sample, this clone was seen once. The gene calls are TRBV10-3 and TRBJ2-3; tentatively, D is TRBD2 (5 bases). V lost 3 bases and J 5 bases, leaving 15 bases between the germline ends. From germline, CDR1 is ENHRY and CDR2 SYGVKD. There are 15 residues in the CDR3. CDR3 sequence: CAISDSRVAQDTQYF. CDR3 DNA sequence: TGTGCCATCAGTGACTCACGCGTAGCGCAAGATACGCAGTATTTT.

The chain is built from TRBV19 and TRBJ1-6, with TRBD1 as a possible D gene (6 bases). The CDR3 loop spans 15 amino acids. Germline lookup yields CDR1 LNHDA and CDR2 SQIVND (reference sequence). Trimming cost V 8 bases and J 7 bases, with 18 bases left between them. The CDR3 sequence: CASGPGHSFNSPLHF. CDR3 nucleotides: TGTGCCAGTGGACCGGGACACTCTTTCAATTCACCCCTCCACTTT.

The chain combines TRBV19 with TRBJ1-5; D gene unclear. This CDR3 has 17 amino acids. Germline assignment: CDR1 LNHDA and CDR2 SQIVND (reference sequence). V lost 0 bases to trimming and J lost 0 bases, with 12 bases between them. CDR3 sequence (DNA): TGTGCCAGTAGTATAGAATTCGGCGGTAATAGCAATCAGCCCCAGCATTTT. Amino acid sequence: CASSIEFGGNSNQPQHF.

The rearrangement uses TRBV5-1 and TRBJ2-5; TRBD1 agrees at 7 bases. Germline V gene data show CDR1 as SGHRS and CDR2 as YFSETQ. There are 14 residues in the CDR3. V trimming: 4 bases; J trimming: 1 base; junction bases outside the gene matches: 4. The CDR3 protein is CASSRGQAQETQYF. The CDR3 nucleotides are TGCGCCAGCAGCCGAGGACAGGCCCAAGAGACCCAGTACTTC. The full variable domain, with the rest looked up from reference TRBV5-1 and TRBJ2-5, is KAGVTQTPRYLIKTRGQQVTLSCSPISGHRSVSWYQQTPGQGLQFLFEYFSETQRNKGNFPGRFSGRQFSNSRSEMNVSTLELGDSALYLCASSRGQAQETQYFGPGTRLLVL.